The 32 T cell receptor beta chains below come from one sample, sequenced in a study of blood T cells in healthy people across ages (dated by TCRdb to about 2015). Library construction relied on 5' RACE. The data were produced on an Illumina HiSeq 2500. A second PCR of roughly 6 to 11 cycles was run with a J-beta primer mix and a sample-barcoded 5' primer. TCRdb reprocessed the public reads (quality trimming at Q25 with fastp, clone calling with MiXCR) and kept in-frame beta chains. Each entry merges the rows of one CDR3 protein and shows their most common DNA and genes. This sample is represented by hundreds of thousands of distinct CDR3 sequences; around two fifths of them were singletons. Roughly 18% of the sample goes to the ten largest clones. The sequenced material came from blood. The receptors here all came from a man aged 55 to 70 in good health.

The genes are TRBV6-5 and TRBJ2-1; TRBD2 matches at 10 bases. The CDR3 loop spans 16 amino acids. CDR1 and CDR2 from the germline V gene are MNHEY and SVGAGI. Unmatched junction bases numbered 7, after V lost 3 bases and J lost 5 bases. The CDR3 reads CASSYFSGGRNNEQFF. CDR3 bases: TGTGCCAGCAGTTATTTTAGCGGGGGGCGTAACAATGAGCAGTTCTTC.

The rearrangement links TRBV3-1 to TRBJ1-2; TRBD1 is a possible D gene (6 bases). V was cut by 3 bases and J by 6 bases, with 14 bases left in between. Germline CDR1 is LGHDT and CDR2 is YNNKEL (reference sequence). This CDR3 contains 14 residues. Here the CDR3 DNA reads TGTGCCAGCAGCCATCTCTCACAGGGTGATGGCTACACCTTC. Protein sequence: CASSHLSQGDGYTF.

This clonotype was counted only a few times. This chain links TRBV2 with TRBJ2-3, with TRBD2 identical over 12 bases. J gave up 6 bases and V 0 bases, and 10 bases lay outside the gene matches. Germline V gene lookup returns CDR1 SNHLY and CDR2 FYNNEI. The CDR3 totals 18 residues. The CDR3: CASSEALLAGGLGDTQYF. DNA of the CDR3: TGTGCCAGCAGTGAAGCCCTTCTAGCGGGGGGGCTTGGGGATACGCAGTATTTT.

This sequence joins TRBV7-9 and TRBJ2-4; 7 bases match TRBD1. V trimming: 1 base; J trimming: 2 bases; junction bases outside the gene matches: 11. The CDR3 totals 18 residues. CDR1 and CDR2 (germline): SEHNR, FQNEAQ (reference sequence). The CDR3 loop reads CASSLDGQVKGTKNIQYF. As DNA, the CDR3 is TGTGCCAGCAGCTTAGATGGACAGGTCAAAGGAACCAAAAACATTCAGTACTTC.

CDR3 in DNA: TGCAGTGCTAGACTTTACGGGGGGACGGATTCCTACGAGCAGTACTTC. Amino acids: CSARLYGGTDSYEQYF. The genes are TRBV20-1 and TRBJ2-7; 7 nucleotides agree with TRBD2. The length of the CDR3 is 16 residues. Trimming cost V 2 bases and J 1 base; bases outside gene matches: 11. Germline assignment: CDR1 DFQATT and CDR2 SNEGSKA (reference sequence).

V gene TRBV27 combines with J gene TRBJ2-1; no firm D call. V was pared by 3 bases and J by 8 bases, with 14 bases between. CDR1 is MNHEY, CDR2 SMNVEV, per germline (reference sequence). The CDR3 covers 14 residues. CDR3 loop: CASSFSPWGYEQFF. CDR3 DNA sequence: TGTGCCAGCAGTTTCAGCCCCTGGGGTTATGAGCAGTTCTTC.

This clonotype was recorded many times. The CDR3 loop reads CASSFWGQSSYEQYF. The DNA for the CDR3 is TGTGCCAGCAGTTTTTGGGGGCAGAGCTCCTACGAGCAGTACTTC. The chain combines TRBV12-3 or TRBV12-4 with TRBJ2-7, with D perhaps TRBD1 (6 bases). The CDR3 has 15 residues. The V end lost 3 bases, the J end lost 0 bases, and 12 bases lay between the germline ends.

The chain uses TRBV7-2 and TRBJ2-5; a weak D match, TRBD2 (7 bases). Germline V gene lookup returns CDR1 SGHTA and CDR2 FQGNSA. The CDR3 is made up of 17 amino acids. Trimming took 5 bases from V and 4 from J, leaving 23 bases between them. DNA of the CDR3: TGTGCCAGCAGCCAGGGGCCCAGCGGGGTAGCGGGAGAGACCCAGTACTTC. Amino acid sequence: CASSQGPSGVAGETQYF.

CDR3 sequence reads: CASSEGLGTGGGTDTQYF. The CDR3 DNA follows: TGTGCCAGCAGTGAAGGCCTCGGGACAGGGGGTGGCACAGATACGCAGTATTTT. V is TRBV2 and J is TRBJ2-3; 11 positions match TRBD1. Germline V gene data show CDR1 as SNHLY and CDR2 as FYNNEI. The CDR3 is made up of 18 amino acids. V gave up 1 base and J gave up 1 base; unmatched junction bases: 7.

Note on this clonotype: A read error may explain this, as a much larger clone is one base away. The J gene is TRBJ2-5, the V gene TRBV7-2; D is perhaps TRBD2 (5 bases). Deletions cut 5 bases from V and 5 bases from J, with 12 bases between. Per germline, CDR1 SGHTA and CDR2 FQGNSA. This CDR3 comprises 13 residues. CDR3 bases: TGTGCCAGCAGCGTAATTAGAGGGGAGACCCAGTACTTC. It specifies CASSVIRGETQYF.

Comments on this clonotype: One end of the junction varies from germline; a read error may be responsible. This chain links TRBV6-1 with TRBJ2-7; possible D gene TRBD2, 6 bases. The end of the DNA fits TRBJ2-5 better, so the J call may be wrong. The CDR3 length is 16 residues. Germline CDR1 MNHNS, CDR2 SASEGT. The CDR3 loop reads CASNERYSGKEETQYF. CDR3 DNA: TGTGCCAGCAATGAACGTTATAGCGGTAAAGAGGAGACCCAGTACTTC.

This clonotype showed up just a few times. The chain is built from TRBV20-1 and TRBJ2-1, with D unresolved. Germline V CDR1 and CDR2: DFQATT, SNEGSKA (reference sequence). Trimming left V 3 bases short and J 3 bases short, with 18 bases between. The CDR3 runs to 16 residues. CDR3 region: CSASSSSAQFYNEQFF. CDR3 DNA sequence: TGCAGTGCTAGTAGTTCTTCCGCACAATTCTACAATGAGCAGTTCTTC.

This clonotype was picked up a small number of times. This sequence joins TRBV7-8 and TRBJ1-5, with TRBD1 identical over 7 bases. The CDR3 consists of 14 residues. The J segment lost 6 bases and the V segment lost 5 bases, leaving 7 bases of the junction unmatched. Germline V gene sequence: CDR1 SGHVS, CDR2 FQNEAQ. The CDR3: CASSPQGLPQPQHF. DNA of the CDR3: TGTGCCAGCAGCCCACAGGGGTTGCCTCAGCCCCAGCATTTT.

The sample holds a few counts of this clonotype. The CDR3 loop reads CASRSGLSQETQYF. Written as DNA, the CDR3 is TGTGCCAGCAGATCGGGACTATCCCAAGAGACCCAGTACTTC. The V call is TRBV5-5, the J call TRBJ2-5, with 7 positions matching TRBD2. Trimming cost V 5 bases and J 1 base; bases outside gene matches: 5. The CDR3 runs 14 residues. Per germline, CDR1 SGHKS and CDR2 YYEKEE (reference sequence).

As for this clonotype: A read error may produce the germline difference seen at one junction end. CDR3 DNA sequence: TGCGCCAGCAGCCAAGAGAGGGAACACAATGAGCAGTTATTC. Translated, it gives CASSQEREHNEQLF. This chain uses TRBV4-1 with TRBJ2-1, with a weak D call TRBD2 (5 bases). The V gene's germline CDR1 is MGHRA and CDR2 YSYEKL. This CDR3 has 14 residues.

J is TRBJ2-5 and V is TRBV3-1; D possibly corresponds to TRBD1 (6 bases). Trimming took 3 bases from V and 5 from J, leaving 13 bases between them. CDR1 and CDR2 from the germline V gene are LGHDT and YNNKEL (reference sequence). This CDR3 is built from 14 residues. CDR3 sequence: CASSHQGSGETQYF. CDR3 bases: TGTGCCAGCAGCCACCAGGGGTCTGGGGAGACCCAGTACTTC.

This clonotype has only a few counts. The rearrangement uses TRBV12-3 or TRBV12-4 and TRBJ2-3; TRBD2 aligns across 8 bases. The CDR3 sequence is 15 residues long. V was pared by 3 bases and J by 1 base, with 3 bases of the junction left unmatched. This CDR3 reads CASSFAGGRTDTQYF. In nucleotides, the CDR3 is TGTGCCAGCAGTTTCGCGGGGGGCCGCACAGATACGCAGTATTTT.

This chain connects TRBV11-2 to TRBJ2-1; 10 bases are a match to TRBD2. Germline trimming cut 5 bases from V and 7 bases from J; bases unmatched to any gene: 26. Germline assignment: CDR1 SGHAT and CDR2 FQNNGV. CDR3 length equals 21 residues. CDR3: CASSTPTSSGGVRGIYNEQFF. In DNA form, the CDR3 reads TGTGCCAGCAGCACCCCAACTTCTAGCGGGGGAGTCCGGGGGATTTATAATGAGCAGTTCTTC.

This chain uses TRBV6-2 or TRBV6-3 with TRBJ2-5, with 9 bases aligning to TRBD2. Germline lookup yields CDR1 MNHEY and CDR2 SVGEGT. The CDR3 sequence is 16 residues long. V lost 2 bases, J lost 11 bases, and 15 bases stayed unmatched. The CDR3 bases are TGTGCCAGCAGTTACAAGCGGGGGGCCATCGAGGGAGAGCAGTACTTC. It translates to CASSYKRGAIEGEQYF.

The V and J genes are TRBV12-3 or TRBV12-4 and TRBJ2-2, with D possibly matching TRBD1 (6 bases). The V end was cut by 3 bases, the J end by 5 bases, with 13 bases between. The CDR3 loop spans 15 amino acids. The CDR3, as DNA: TGTGCCAGCAGTTTCTGGACAGAAATGACCGGGGAGCTGTTTTTT. Protein sequence: CASSFWTEMTGELFF.

V gene TRBV11-1 combines with J gene TRBJ2-1; TRBD1 matches 10 bases. The CDR3 is 16 residues long. The germline V gene has CDR1 SGHAT and CDR2 FQDESV (reference sequence). V lost 5 bases, J lost 8 bases, and 12 bases stayed unmatched. CDR3 amino acids: CASSRRGQGSYDEQFF. The CDR3 coding sequence is TGTGCCAGCAGCCGGCGGGGACAGGGGAGTTACGATGAGCAGTTCTTC.

This clonotype appeared many times. This sequence joins TRBV6-2 or TRBV6-3 and TRBJ2-1; D may be TRBD1 or TRBD2 (5 bases each). The CDR3 length is 10 residues. Trimming stripped 8 bases from V and 7 bases from J, with 6 bases between. In germline, CDR1 is MNHEY, CDR2 SVGEGT. CDR3 nucleotide sequence: TGTGCCAGCGGGGGTAATGAGCAGTTCTTC. This sequence encodes CASGGNEQFF.

V gene TRBV5-6 combines with J gene TRBJ2-5, with D possibly TRBD1 on 6 matching bases. The better agreement between TRBJ2-7 and the DNA end casts doubt on the J call. The CDR3 sequence is 13 residues long. Looked up from germline, CDR1 is SGHDT and CDR2 is YYEEEE. The DNA of the CDR3 is TGTGCCAGCAGCGTGGGGGCCATACCCGAGCAGTACTTC. This encodes CASSVGAIPEQYF.

The chain carries TRBV18 and TRBJ2-4, with D perhaps TRBD1 (5 bases). Gene TRBJ2-7 matches the end of the DNA better, so the J call may be wrong. This CDR3 is 13 amino acids long. Germline lookup yields CDR1 KGHSH and CDR2 LQKENI. CDR3: CASSPIDRSEQYF. The CDR3, as DNA: TGTGCCAGCTCACCCATCGACAGAAGCGAGCAGTACTTC.

This clonotype has only a few counts. The V and J genes are TRBV4-1 and TRBJ2-5; tentatively, D is TRBD2 (5 bases). CDR1 and CDR2 (germline): MGHRA, YSYEKL. V was trimmed by 6 bases and J by 2 bases, leaving 16 bases between them. The CDR3 is 15 amino acids. The CDR3 DNA is TGCGCCAGCAGACTTAGGTTCGGGGAGCAAGAGACCCAGTACTTC. It is translated as CASRLRFGEQETQYF.

Comment on this clonotype: Sequence at one end of the junction differs from germline and may be a read error. The rearrangement uses TRBV9 and TRBJ2-1; 12 bases match TRBD1. Germline-derived CDR1 and CDR2 are SGDLS and YYNGEE. CDR3 length: 15 amino acids. Written as DNA, the CDR3 is TGTGCCGGCAGCCCCGAGGGACAGGGGGCCCATGAGCAGTTCTTC. Its protein product is CAGSPEGQGAHEQFF.

This clonotype occurred many times. The gene calls are TRBV4-1 and TRBJ2-5, with 7 bases matching TRBD1. V trimming: 4 bases; J trimming: 2 bases; junction bases outside the gene matches: 4. CDR1 and CDR2 (germline): MGHRA, YSYEKL. The CDR3 sequence is 14 residues long. CDR3 DNA: TGCGCCAGCAGCCCCCTCAGGGGGCAAGAGACCCAGTACTTC. It translates to CASSPLRGQETQYF.

The V gene is TRBV12-3 or TRBV12-4, the J gene TRBJ1-4; D possibly corresponds to TRBD1 (5 bases). V was pared by 4 bases and J by 3 bases, with 15 bases between. The CDR3 is 16 residues long. The DNA for the CDR3 is TGTGCCAGCAGTTGGGGGACGGGGGGTTCTAATGAAAAACTGTTTTTT. The encoded protein is CASSWGTGGSNEKLFF.

The chain uses TRBV6-2 or TRBV6-3 and TRBJ2-7, with 7 bases aligning to TRBD1. This CDR3 comprises 15 residues. Germline assignment: CDR1 MNHEY and CDR2 SVGEGT. Trimming took 6 bases from V and 0 from J; bases not matched to a gene: 8. The CDR3 bases are TGTGCCAGCAGATTTGTACAGGGGAGCTCCTACGAGCAGTACTTC. The encoded protein is CASRFVQGSSYEQYF.

This clonotype was recorded a few times. The genes are TRBV6-2 or TRBV6-3 and TRBJ2-7; D tentatively fits TRBD1 or TRBD2 (5 bases each). The ends were cut back, 8 bases at V and 0 bases at J, with 14 bases in the middle. This CDR3 comprises 14 residues. Germline values: CDR1 MNHEY, CDR2 SVGEGT. The CDR3 spells CASSTGTSSYEQYF. The CDR3 nucleotides read TGTGCCAGCTCCACCGGGACGTCCTCCTACGAGCAGTACTTC.

This clonotype was seen once. The chain couples TRBV6-1 to TRBJ1-5; 7 positions match TRBD1. V gave up 5 bases and J gave up 4 bases; unmatched junction bases: 8. The CDR3 has 15 residues. Germline V gives CDR1 MNHNS, CDR2 SASEGT. CDR3 sequence reads: CASSSDRSQNQPQHF. In DNA, the CDR3 is TGTGCCAGCAGTTCGGACAGGAGCCAGAATCAGCCCCAGCATTTT.

In its sample, this clonotype was seen a few times. CDR3 region: CASSLVERGGYNEQFF. The CDR3 nucleotides read TGTGCCAGCAGCTTGGTAGAGCGGGGGGGCTACAATGAGCAGTTCTTC. The J gene is TRBJ2-1, the V gene TRBV5-6; 10 bases fit TRBD2. CDR1 and CDR2 (germline): SGHDT, YYEEEE. Trimming took 0 bases from V and 3 from J; bases not matched to a gene: 3. CDR3 size: 16 residues.